The TCR beta chain under discussion was sequenced for a study of T cells in Graves' hyperthyroidism and ophthalmopathy. The overall study: Blood from the periphery was taken at initial diagnosis, before any treatment.

This clonotype occurred a few times. Germline V lookup: CDR1 SGHVS, CDR2 FQNEAQ. The CDR3 is 14 amino acids. V lost 4 bases to trimming and J lost 6 bases, with 12 bases between them. A patient was excluded if there was uncontrolled infection, other autoimmune disease, pregnancy or lactation. The study based diagnoses on clinical symptoms, serum thyroxine and TRAb, thyroid ultrasound and orbital computed tomography. Extraction of PBMCs used around 9.6 ml of fresh peripheral blood. Template material for amplifying TCR beta CDR3 regions consisted of RNA transcripts. The HTBI primer set was used in a first-round RT-PCR of the TCR CDR3. TCRdb recomputed calls from the multiplex PCR reads with MiXCR, one row per CDR3 protein. The sample includes fewer than 450,000 distinct CDR3 sequences, 11% to 15% of them seen just once.

The chain joins TRBV7-8 to TRBJ2-2; D is unclear. The TCR sequence derives from a man aged 50 or older with Graves' ophthalmopathy. Sequencing was done on a sample of blood. CDR3: CASSSYQSPGELFF. For the CDR3, the DNA is TGTGCCAGCAGCTCTTATCAGTCTCCCGGGGAGCTGTTTTTT.